This TCR beta chain was retrieved from a study of CD4 T cell repertoires in COVID-19. Study-wide results and caveats: SARS-CoV and/or HKU1 spike cultures shared between roughly 7 and 26% of SARS-CoV-2 clonotypes.

To note about this clone: No antigen is known for it.

Trimming left V 5 bases short and J 1 base short, with 9 bases between. Germline CDR1 LNHDA, CDR2 SQIVND (reference sequence). This CDR3 contains 15 residues. Sequencing was done directly on freshly isolated, uncultured memory T cells. Some clones are missing from TCRdb's copy, which holds only in-frame ones; the method was immunoSEQ multiplex PCR. The sample contains 60,000 to 90,000 clones, about 83% of which appear only once. This material consisted of CD4+ T cells from peripheral blood, taken after recovery from COVID-19. The chain combines TRBV19 with TRBJ2-6; no reliable D call. The receptor's source is a human donor who had COVID-19. The CDR3 DNA reads TGTGCCAGTAGTTACAGTCTTTCTGGGGCCAACGTCCTGACTTTC. As protein: CASSYSLSGANVLTF. The whole variable domain, remainder taken from reference TRBV19 and TRBJ2-6, is DGGITQSPKYLFRKEGQNVTLSCEQNLNHDAMYWYRQDPGQGLRLIYYSQIVNDFQKGDIAEGYSVSREKKESFPLTVTSAQKNPTAFYLCASSYSLSGANVLTFGAGSRLTVL.